The 20 T cell receptor beta chains presented below share a single source sample, sequenced in a study of beta chain features in type 1 diabetes. cDNA synthesis used the whole RNA isolate, giving expressed TCRB sequences. Using immunoSEQ multiplex PCR, the repertoire was profiled, and TCRdb retains in-frame clones only, with some absent. The sample contains 300,000 to 350,000 clones, 11% to 15% of which appear only once. The material sequenced was central memory CD4+ T cells from blood. These receptors all come from a man aged 25-45 years in good health.

This clone was seen many times. The chain uses TRBV10-3 and TRBJ2-3; maybe TRBD1 (5 bases). The CDR3 is 16 residues long. Germline values: CDR1 ENHRY, CDR2 SYGVKD. Trimming pared 3 bases from V and 2 bases from J, leaving 15 bases between. The DNA of the CDR3 is TGTGCCATCAGTGACCGGATTGACAGCAACACAGATACGCAGTATTTT. As protein: CAISDRIDSNTDTQYF.

This clone has a handful of counts. This rearrangement joins TRBV4-1 to TRBJ1-5, with D possibly matching TRBD1 (5 bases). Germline V CDR1 and CDR2: MGHRA, YSYEKL. V lost 0 bases to trimming and J lost 6 bases, with 9 bases between them. There are 14 residues in the CDR3. CDR3 region: CASSQDGTVQPQHF. The CDR3 DNA reads as TGCGCCAGCAGCCAAGATGGGACGGTTCAGCCCCAGCATTTT.

This clone was counted only a few times. The chain couples TRBV5-4 to TRBJ2-1; 12 bases line up with TRBD2. The CDR3 spans 15 residues. In germline, CDR1 is SGHNT, CDR2 YYREEE (reference sequence). V shed 3 bases and J 7 bases; nucleotides not matched to a gene: 5. CDR3 amino acids: CASSSGLAGTNEQFF. Written as DNA, the CDR3 is TGTGCCAGCAGCTCCGGACTAGCGGGGACAAATGAGCAGTTCTTC.

As for this clone: Other DNA sequences within the sample encode an identical CDR3. The rearrangement links TRBV13 to TRBJ1-1; D gene ambiguous. V lost 3 bases and J 1 base, leaving 6 bases between the germline ends. The germline CDR1 and CDR2 sequences are PRHDT and FYEKMQ (reference sequence). The CDR3 consists of 13 residues. The CDR3 nucleotides are TGTGCCAGCAGCTTGTCAAGGAACACTGAAGCTTTCTTT. Protein sequence: CASSLSRNTEAFF. Together with reference TRBV13 and TRBJ1-1, the CDR3 gives the full variable domain: AAGVIQSPRHLIKEKRETATLKCYPIPRHDTVYWYQQGPGQDPQFLISFYEKMQSDKGSIPDRFSAQQFSDYHSELNMSSLELGDSALYFCASSLSRNTEAFFGQGTRLTVV.

This chain joins TRBV5-4 and TRBJ1-1, with D possibly matching TRBD1 (6 bases). This CDR3 is 13 amino acids long. The V gene's germline CDR1 is SGHNT and CDR2 YYREEE (reference sequence). The germline V and J ends were trimmed by 1 base and 7 bases, with 11 bases remaining between them. The CDR3 here is CASSLMGGHEAFF. The DNA for the CDR3 is TGTGCCAGCAGCTTGATGGGGGGCCATGAAGCTTTCTTT.

This clone was observed a few times. This chain connects TRBV4-3 to TRBJ1-6; D not certain. Germline-derived CDR1 and CDR2 are LGHNA and YSLEER. Trimming stripped 0 bases from V and 8 bases from J, with 11 bases between. The CDR3 covers 15 residues. CDR3 in DNA: TGCGCCAGCAGCCAAGATCAGGTGTTATATTCACCCCTCCACTTT. This translates into CASSQDQVLYSPLHF.

The chain carries TRBV5-5 and TRBJ2-7, with 8 bases that match TRBD1. This CDR3 region has 14 residues. CDR1 is SGHKS, CDR2 YYEKEE, per germline (reference sequence). Trimming at V came to 2 bases and at J to 5 bases, leaving 6 bases not matched to a gene. CDR3 sequence (DNA): TGTGCCAGCAGCTTCGCCGACAGGGGAAACGAGCAGTACGTC. Translating gives CASSFADRGNEQYV.

This clone was seen only a few times. The chain joins TRBV2 to TRBJ2-2; D possibly corresponds to TRBD2 (5 bases). CDR1 is SNHLY and CDR2 is FYNNEI in the germline V gene. The ends were cut back, 6 bases at V and 4 bases at J, with 12 bases in the middle. CDR3 length equals 14 residues. CDR3 loop: CASSGGSSTGELFF. The DNA of the CDR3 is TGTGCCAGCAGCGGCGGGTCTTCCACCGGGGAGCTGTTTTTT.

This clone has ten or more counts. The chain recombines TRBV18 with TRBJ2-7, with D perhaps matching TRBD1 (5 bases). The germline V gene has CDR1 KGHSH and CDR2 LQKENI. CDR3 length equals 15 residues. The V and J ends lost 3 bases and 2 bases respectively, with 14 bases between them. CDR3 sequence: CASSPGQGGTYEQYF. DNA of the CDR3: TGTGCCAGCTCACCTGGGCAGGGTGGGACCTACGAGCAGTACTTC.

About this clone: This CDR3 is also generated by other DNA sequences in the sample. This sequence joins TRBV27 and TRBJ1-4; no clear D. Germline CDR1 reads MNHEY; CDR2 reads SMNVEV (reference sequence). V shed 0 bases and J shed 2 bases, with 16 bases lying between them. This CDR3 has 18 residues. DNA for the CDR3: TGTGCCAGCAGTTTATCGCGACGGGGTATTTCGACTAATGAAAAACTGTTTTTT. Amino acid sequence: CASSLSRRGISTNEKLFF.

This chain uses TRBV5-4 with TRBJ2-7, with TRBD1 matching over 8 bases. CDR1 SGHNT and CDR2 YYREEE come from the germline V gene (reference sequence). V was pared by 0 bases and J by 5 bases, with 10 bases of the junction left unmatched. This CDR3 comprises 16 residues. The CDR3 sequence is CASSLVPGQASDEQYV. The CDR3 nucleotides read TGTGCCAGCAGCTTGGTACCGGGACAGGCGTCGGACGAGCAGTACGTC.

The V call is TRBV5-4, the J call TRBJ1-5; 7 bases align to TRBD1. Germline V CDR1 and CDR2: SGHNT, YYREEE (reference sequence). Trimming took 4 bases from V and 6 from J; bases not matched to a gene: 7. The CDR3 runs to 14 residues. The CDR3 protein is CASSIEGAGQPQHF. CDR3 DNA: TGTGCCAGCAGCATCGAGGGGGCTGGTCAGCCCCAGCATTTT.

In its sample, this clone was seen a few times. The gene calls are TRBV9 and TRBJ2-7; 7 bases fit TRBD1. The V gene end was trimmed by 4 bases and the J gene end by 2 bases; junction bases not matched to a gene: 6. This CDR3 contains 14 residues. Germline CDR1 reads SGDLS; CDR2 reads YYNGEE. CDR3 sequence reads: CASSTTGSAYEQYF. CDR3 nucleotide sequence: TGTGCCAGCAGCACGACAGGGAGTGCCTACGAGCAGTACTTC.

Turning to this clone: This sample also contains other DNA sequences that code for the same CDR3. V and J are TRBV7-2 and TRBJ1-5; D is ambiguous. The V end was cut by 2 bases, the J end by 4 bases, with 6 bases between. Germline CDR1 SGHTA, CDR2 FQGNSA. This CDR3 region has 13 residues. The CDR3 coding sequence is TGTGCCAGCAGCTTACAAGGAAATCAGCCCCAGCATTTT. Its translation: CASSLQGNQPQHF. Full variable domain (rest looked up from reference TRBV7-2 and TRBJ1-5): GAGVSQSPSNKVTEKGKDVELRCDPISGHTALYWYRQSLGQGLEFLIYFQGNSAPDKSGLPSDRFSAERTGGSVSTLTIQRTQQEDSAVYLCASSLQGNQPQHFGDGTRLSIL.

V is TRBV7-3 and J is TRBJ2-1; 9 nucleotides align to TRBD2. The CDR3 totals 14 residues. Trimming took 5 bases from V and 5 from J; bases not matched to a gene: 4. Per the germline V gene, CDR1 is SGHTA and CDR2 is FQGTGA. CDR3 sequence (DNA): TGTGCCAGCAGCCTAGCGGGAAGCGACAATGAGCAGTTCTTC. It yields the protein CASSLAGSDNEQFF.

This clone was seen a handful of times. V gene TRBV20-1 combines with J gene TRBJ2-1; no clear D. This CDR3 is built from 11 residues. Between the trimmed V and J ends, which lost 3 bases and 8 bases, there was a span of 8 bases. Per germline, CDR1 DFQATT and CDR2 SNEGSKA (reference sequence). DNA for the CDR3: TGCAGTGCTAGGTGGGTCTATGAGCAGTTCTTC. It translates to CSARWVYEQFF.

This clone has ten or more counts. The rearrangement links TRBV7-8 to TRBJ2-7; 12 bases align to TRBD2. There are 14 residues in the CDR3. The germline V gene has CDR1 SGHVS and CDR2 FQNEAQ. V was pared by 10 bases and J by 4 bases, with 8 bases of the junction left unmatched. The CDR3 loop is CATERTSGVYEQYF. The CDR3 DNA follows: TGTGCCACCGAAAGGACTAGCGGGGTGTACGAGCAGTACTTC. Complete variable domain (other parts from reference TRBV7-8 and TRBJ2-7): GAGVSQSPRYKVAKRGQDVALRCDPISGHVSLFWYQQALGQGPEFLTYFQNEAQLDKSGLPSDRFFAERPEGSVSTLKIQRTQQEDSAVYLCATERTSGVYEQYFGPGTRLTVT.

This clone occurred a few times. This chain joins TRBV18 and TRBJ1-1, with D perhaps matching TRBD1 (5 bases). The ends were cut back, 3 bases at V and 0 bases at J, with 14 bases in the middle. Germline CDR1 is KGHSH and CDR2 is LQKENI. The CDR3 totals 16 residues. In nucleotides, the CDR3 is TGTGCCAGCTCACCTGGGTTTGGGGCAGTGAACACTGAAGCTTTCTTT. It is translated as CASSPGFGAVNTEAFF.

On this clone itself: Other nucleotide sequences from this sample produce the same CDR3. The chain links TRBV9 to TRBJ1-2; maybe TRBD1 (6 bases). Trimming pared 0 bases from V and 6 bases from J, leaving 12 bases between. Germline assignment: CDR1 SGDLS and CDR2 YYNGEE. The CDR3 is 14 residues long. The CDR3 loop reads CASSVAAGADGYTF. The CDR3 region has the DNA TGTGCCAGCAGCGTAGCAGCAGGGGCCGATGGCTACACCTTC.

V gene TRBV5-8 combines with J gene TRBJ1-5; 11 bases are a match to TRBD1. Germline V lookup: CDR1 SGHTS, CDR2 YDEGEE. Germline trimming cut 1 base from V and 5 bases from J; bases unmatched to any gene: 2. The CDR3 is 15 residues long. Written as DNA, the CDR3 is TGTGCCAGCAGCTTGTGGGGACAGGGGGATCAGCCCCAGCATTTT. Amino acids: CASSLWGQGDQPQHF. The whole variable domain, remainder taken from reference TRBV5-8 and TRBJ1-5, is EAGVTQSPTHLIKTRGQQATLRCSPISGHTSVYWYQQALGLGLQFLLWYDEGEERNRGNFPPRFSGRQFPNYSSELNVNALELEDSALYLCASSLWGQGDQPQHFGDGTRLSIL.